Detailed here is one T cell receptor (beta chain). Its antigen is not known. The sample is drawn from a study of T cell responses to AZD1222 COVID-19 vaccine. Germline V CDR1 and CDR2: GTSNPN, SVGIG (reference sequence). The ends were cut back, 2 bases at V and 5 bases at J, with 12 bases in the middle. This CDR3 is 13 amino acids long. Generated by immunoSEQ multiplex PCR, the TCRdb table keeps only in-frame clones and is missing some. In the table there are 90,000 to 120,000 clones, roughly nine tenths of which are singletons. Overall study findings and caveats: Variant regions that are unmutated are reportedly the target of nearly half of spike-specific TCRs. A mostly white British donor set with more females was recruited, and clonal diversity was possibly underestimated. There were repertoire samples only from the period after the peak T cell response.

Sample: peripheral blood, taken on day 0 of AZD1222 vaccination. This sequence was found in an adult in good health. This chain joins TRBV30 and TRBJ1-2, with D maybe TRBD1 (5 bases). The CDR3 region is CAWSPTGNYGYTF. The CDR3 DNA sequence: TGTGCCTGGAGTCCCACAGGAAATTATGGCTACACCTTC.